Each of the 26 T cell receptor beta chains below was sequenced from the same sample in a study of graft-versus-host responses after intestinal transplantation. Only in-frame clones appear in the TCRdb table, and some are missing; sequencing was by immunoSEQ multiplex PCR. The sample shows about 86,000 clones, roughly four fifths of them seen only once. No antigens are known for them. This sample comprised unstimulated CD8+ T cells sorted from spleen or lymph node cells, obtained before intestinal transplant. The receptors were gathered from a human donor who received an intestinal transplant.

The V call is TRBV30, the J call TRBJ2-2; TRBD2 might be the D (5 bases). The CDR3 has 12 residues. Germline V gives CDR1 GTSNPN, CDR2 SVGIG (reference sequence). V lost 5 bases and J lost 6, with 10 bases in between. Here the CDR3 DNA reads TGTGCCTGGGGCGACTACGCCGGGGAGCTGTTTTTT. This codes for CAWGDYAGELFF.

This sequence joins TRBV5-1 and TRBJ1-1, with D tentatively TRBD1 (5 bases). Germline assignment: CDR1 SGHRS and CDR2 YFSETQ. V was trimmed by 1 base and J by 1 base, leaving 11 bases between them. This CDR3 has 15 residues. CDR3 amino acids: CASSLTGAENTEAFF. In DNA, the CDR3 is TGCGCCAGCAGCTTGACAGGCGCCGAGAACACTGAAGCTTTCTTT.

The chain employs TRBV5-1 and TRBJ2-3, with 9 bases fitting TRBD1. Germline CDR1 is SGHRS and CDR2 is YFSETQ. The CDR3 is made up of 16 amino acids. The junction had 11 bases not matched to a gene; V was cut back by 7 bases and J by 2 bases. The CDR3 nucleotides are TGCGCCAGCTACACCGGGACAGGGACTTTCACAGATACGCAGTATTTT. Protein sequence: CASYTGTGTFTDTQYF.

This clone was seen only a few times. CDR3 bases: TGCGCCAGCAGTGAAGGAGATACGCAGTATTTT. Protein sequence: CASSEGDTQYF. The chain joins TRBV10-2 to TRBJ2-3; D is unclear. The CDR3 loop spans 11 amino acids. The V and J ends lost 3 bases and 5 bases respectively, with 3 bases between them. Germline-derived CDR1 and CDR2 are WSHSY and SAAADI.

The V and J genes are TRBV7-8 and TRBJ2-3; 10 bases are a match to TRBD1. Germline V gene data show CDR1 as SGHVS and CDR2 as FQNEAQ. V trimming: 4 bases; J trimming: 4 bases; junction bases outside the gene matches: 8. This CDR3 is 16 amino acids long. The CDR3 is CASSSTGTGEADTQYF. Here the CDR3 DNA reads TGTGCCAGCAGCTCAACCGGGACAGGGGAGGCAGATACGCAGTATTTT.

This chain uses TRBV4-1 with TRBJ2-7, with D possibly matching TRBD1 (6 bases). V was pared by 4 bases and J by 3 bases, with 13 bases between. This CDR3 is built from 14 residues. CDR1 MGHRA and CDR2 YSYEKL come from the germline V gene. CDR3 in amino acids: CASSPGQLDYEQYF. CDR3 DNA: TGCGCCAGCAGCCCGGGACAACTTGACTACGAGCAGTACTTC.

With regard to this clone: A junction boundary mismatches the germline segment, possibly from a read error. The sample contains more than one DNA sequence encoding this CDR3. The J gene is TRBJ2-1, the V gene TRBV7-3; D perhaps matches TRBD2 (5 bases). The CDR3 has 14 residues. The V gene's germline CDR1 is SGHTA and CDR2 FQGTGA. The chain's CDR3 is CASSASLGDNEQFF. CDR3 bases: TGCGCCAGCAGCGCCTCACTAGGAGACAATGAGCAGTTCTTC. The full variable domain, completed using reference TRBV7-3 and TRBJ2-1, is GAGVSQTPSNKVTEKGKYVELRCDPISGHTALYWYRQSLGQGPEFLIYFQGTGAADDSGLPNDRFFAVRPEGSVSTLKIQRTERGDSAVYLCASSASLGDNEQFFGPGTRLTVL.

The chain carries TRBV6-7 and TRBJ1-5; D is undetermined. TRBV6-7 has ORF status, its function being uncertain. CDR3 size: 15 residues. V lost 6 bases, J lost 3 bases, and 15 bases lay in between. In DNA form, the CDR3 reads TGTGCCAGCAGCCACCCCCCGGCGGTCAATCAGCCCCAGCATTTT. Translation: CASSHPPAVNQPQHF.

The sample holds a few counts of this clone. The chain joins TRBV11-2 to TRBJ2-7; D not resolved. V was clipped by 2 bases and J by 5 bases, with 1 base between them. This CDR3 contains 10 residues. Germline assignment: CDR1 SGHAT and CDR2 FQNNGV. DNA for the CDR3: TGTGCCAGCAGCTTAAACGAGCAGTACTTC. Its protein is CASSLNEQYF. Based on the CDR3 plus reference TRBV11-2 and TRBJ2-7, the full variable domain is EAGVAQSPRYKIIEKRQSVAFWCNPISGHATLYWYQQILGQGPKLLIQFQNNGVVDDSQLPKDRFSAERLKGVDSTLKIQPAKLEDSAVYLCASSLNEQYFGPGTRLTVT.

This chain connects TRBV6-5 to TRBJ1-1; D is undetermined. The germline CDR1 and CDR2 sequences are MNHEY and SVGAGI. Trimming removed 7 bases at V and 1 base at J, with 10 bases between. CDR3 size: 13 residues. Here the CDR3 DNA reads TGTGCCAGCACTCTCCTAGGGAACACTGAAGCTTTCTTT. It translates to CASTLLGNTEAFF.

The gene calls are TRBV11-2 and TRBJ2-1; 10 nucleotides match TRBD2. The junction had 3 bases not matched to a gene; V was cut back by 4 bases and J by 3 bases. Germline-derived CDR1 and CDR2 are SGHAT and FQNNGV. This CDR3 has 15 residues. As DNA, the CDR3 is TGTGCCAGCAGCTCTCTAGCGGGAGTCTACAATGAGCAGTTCTTC. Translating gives CASSSLAGVYNEQFF. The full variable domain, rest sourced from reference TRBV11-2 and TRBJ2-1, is EAGVAQSPRYKIIEKRQSVAFWCNPISGHATLYWYQQILGQGPKLLIQFQNNGVVDDSQLPKDRFSAERLKGVDSTLKIQPAKLEDSAVYLCASSSLAGVYNEQFFGPGTRLTVL.

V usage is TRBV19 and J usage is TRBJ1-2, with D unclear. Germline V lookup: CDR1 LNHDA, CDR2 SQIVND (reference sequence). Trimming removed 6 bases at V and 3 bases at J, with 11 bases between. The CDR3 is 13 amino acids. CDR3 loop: CASRREVDYGYTF. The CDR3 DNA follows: TGTGCCAGTAGGAGGGAGGTAGACTATGGCTACACCTTC.

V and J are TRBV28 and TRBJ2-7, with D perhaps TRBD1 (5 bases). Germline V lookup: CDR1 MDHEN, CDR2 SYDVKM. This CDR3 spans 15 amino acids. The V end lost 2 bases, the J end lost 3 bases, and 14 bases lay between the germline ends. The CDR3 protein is CASSLMLEGDYEQYF. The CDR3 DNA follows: TGTGCCAGCAGTTTAATGCTTGAAGGGGACTACGAGCAGTACTTC.

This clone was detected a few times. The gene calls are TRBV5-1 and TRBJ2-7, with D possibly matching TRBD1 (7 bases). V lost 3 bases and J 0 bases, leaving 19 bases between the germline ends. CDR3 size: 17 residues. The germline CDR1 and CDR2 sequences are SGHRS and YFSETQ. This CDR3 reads CASSWRRRGTDSYEQYF. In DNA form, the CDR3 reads TGCGCCAGCAGCTGGAGGCGCCGCGGGACAGACTCCTACGAGCAGTACTTC.

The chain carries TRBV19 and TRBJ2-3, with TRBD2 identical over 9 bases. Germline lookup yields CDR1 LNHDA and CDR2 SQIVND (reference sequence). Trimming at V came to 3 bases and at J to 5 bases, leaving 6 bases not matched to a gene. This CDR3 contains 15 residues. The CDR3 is CASSMEGLAGDTQYF. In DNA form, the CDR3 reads TGTGCCAGTAGTATGGAGGGACTAGCAGGAGATACGCAGTATTTT.

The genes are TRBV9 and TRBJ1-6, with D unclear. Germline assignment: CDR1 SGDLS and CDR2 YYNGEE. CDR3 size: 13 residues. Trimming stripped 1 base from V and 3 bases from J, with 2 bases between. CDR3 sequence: CASSVHYNSPLHF. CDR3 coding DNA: TGTGCCAGCAGCGTACACTATAATTCACCCCTCCACTTT.

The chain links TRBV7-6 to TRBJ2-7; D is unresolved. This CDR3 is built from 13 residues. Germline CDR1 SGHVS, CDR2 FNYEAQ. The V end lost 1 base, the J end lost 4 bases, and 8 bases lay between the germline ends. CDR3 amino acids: CASSLEDGYEQYF. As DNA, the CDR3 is TGTGCCAGCAGCTTAGAAGATGGGTACGAGCAGTACTTC.

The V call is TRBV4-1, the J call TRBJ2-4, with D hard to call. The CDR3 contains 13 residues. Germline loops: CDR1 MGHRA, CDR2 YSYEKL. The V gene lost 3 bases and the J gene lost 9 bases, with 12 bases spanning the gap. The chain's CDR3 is CASSQVGVAIQYF. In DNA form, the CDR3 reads TGCGCCAGCAGCCAGGTTGGGGTAGCCATTCAGTACTTC.

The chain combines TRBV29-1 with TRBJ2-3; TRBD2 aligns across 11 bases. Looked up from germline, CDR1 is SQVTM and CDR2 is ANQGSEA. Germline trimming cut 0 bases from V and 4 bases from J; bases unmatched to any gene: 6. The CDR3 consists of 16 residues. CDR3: CSVEDQTSGEPDTQYF. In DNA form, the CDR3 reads TGCAGCGTTGAAGATCAGACTAGCGGGGAGCCAGATACGCAGTATTTT.

For the CDR3, the DNA is TGTGCCAGCAGCCCTTGGACAGGGGGCCAAGAGACCCAGTACTTC. Translated, it gives CASSPWTGGQETQYF. V usage is TRBV14 and J usage is TRBJ2-5, with 10 bases that match TRBD1. The germline V gene encodes CDR1 SGHDN and CDR2 FVKESK. The CDR3 loop spans 15 amino acids. The trim removed 4 bases at V and 1 base at J, leaving 3 bases unmatched.

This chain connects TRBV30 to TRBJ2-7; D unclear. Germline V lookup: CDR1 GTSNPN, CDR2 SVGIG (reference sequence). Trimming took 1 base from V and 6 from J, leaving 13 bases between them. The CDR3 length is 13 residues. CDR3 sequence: CAWSAGRASEQYF. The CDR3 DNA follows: TGTGCCTGGAGTGCCGGTCGGGCCTCCGAGCAGTACTTC. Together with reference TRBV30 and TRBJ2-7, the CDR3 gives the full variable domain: SQTIHQWPATLVQPVGSPLSLECTVEGTSNPNLYWYRQAAGRGLQLLFYSVGIGQISSEVPQNLSASRPQDRQFILSSKKLLLSDSGFYLCAWSAGRASEQYFGPGTRLTVT.

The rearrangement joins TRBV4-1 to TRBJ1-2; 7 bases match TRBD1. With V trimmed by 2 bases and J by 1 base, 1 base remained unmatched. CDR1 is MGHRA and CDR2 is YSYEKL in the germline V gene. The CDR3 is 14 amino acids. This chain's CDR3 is CASSQRDSNYGYTF. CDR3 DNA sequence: TGCGCCAGCAGCCAACGGGACAGTAACTATGGCTACACCTTC.

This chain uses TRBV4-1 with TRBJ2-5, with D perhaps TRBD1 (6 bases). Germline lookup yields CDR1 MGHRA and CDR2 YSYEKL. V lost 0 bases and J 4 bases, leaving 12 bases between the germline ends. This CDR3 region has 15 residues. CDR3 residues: CASSQDFAGAETQYF. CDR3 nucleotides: TGCGCCAGCAGCCAAGATTTCGCAGGGGCAGAGACCCAGTACTTC.

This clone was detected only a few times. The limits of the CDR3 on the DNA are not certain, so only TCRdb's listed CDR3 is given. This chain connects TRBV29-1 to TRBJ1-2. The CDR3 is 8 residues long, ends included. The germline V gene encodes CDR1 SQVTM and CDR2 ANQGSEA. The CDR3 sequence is CSVGDGTF.

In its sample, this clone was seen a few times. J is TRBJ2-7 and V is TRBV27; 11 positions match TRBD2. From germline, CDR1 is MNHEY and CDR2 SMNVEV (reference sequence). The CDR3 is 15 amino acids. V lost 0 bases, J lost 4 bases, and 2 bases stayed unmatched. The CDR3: CASSLSSGRDYEQYF. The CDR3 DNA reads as TGTGCCAGCAGTTTATCTAGCGGGAGGGATTACGAGCAGTACTTC.

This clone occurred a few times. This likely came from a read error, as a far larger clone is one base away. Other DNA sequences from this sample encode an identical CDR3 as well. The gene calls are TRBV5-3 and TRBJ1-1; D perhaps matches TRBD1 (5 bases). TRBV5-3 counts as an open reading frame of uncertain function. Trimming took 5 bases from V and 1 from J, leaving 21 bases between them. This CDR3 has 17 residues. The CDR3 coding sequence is TGTGCCAGAAGTCGAGGGGTAGTCCCCACGACGAACACTGAAGCTTTCTTT. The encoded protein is CARSRGVVPTTNTEAFF.